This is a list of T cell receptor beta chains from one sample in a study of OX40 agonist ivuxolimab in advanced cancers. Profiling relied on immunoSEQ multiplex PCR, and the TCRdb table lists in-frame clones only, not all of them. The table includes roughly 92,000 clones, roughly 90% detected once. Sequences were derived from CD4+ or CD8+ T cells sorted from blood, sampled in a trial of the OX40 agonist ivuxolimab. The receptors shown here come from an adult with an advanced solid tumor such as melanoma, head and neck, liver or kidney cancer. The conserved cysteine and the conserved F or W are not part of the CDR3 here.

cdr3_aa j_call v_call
ASSLTSSELNEQF TRBJ2-1 TRBV5-8
ASSWGQGAAYEQY TRBJ2-7 TRBV27
ASSYSTTGGSTEAF TRBJ1-1 TRBV6-5
SVEVPSDNYGYT TRBJ1-2 TRBV29-1
ASSLGQVFGENSPLH TRBJ1-6 TRBV5-4
ASSPQGSGNTIY TRBJ1-3 TRBV7-2
ASSPDAAISGANVLT TRBJ2-6 TRBV19
ATSREAGEGNEQF TRBJ2-1 TRBV15
ASSLGGANGYT TRBJ1-2 TRBV7-9
ASSEIRTNLTDTQY TRBJ2-3 TRBV6-1
ASSILNTEAF TRBJ1-1 TRBV19
ASNRGGAGNTIY TRBJ1-3 TRBV19
ASSRLIHRDRVSTPQETQY TRBJ2-5 TRBV13
ASSDWTGNGYT TRBJ1-2 TRBV6-4
ASSEIKRAPLDEQF TRBJ2-1 TRBV10-1
ASSSRTGREKLF TRBJ1-4 TRBV6-5
ASSTTGFNEKLF TRBJ1-4 TRBV6-6
ASSLIGNDEQY TRBJ2-7 TRBV7-6
SVTGIGYT TRBJ1-2 TRBV29-1
ASSEGGAGGIYEQY TRBJ2-7 TRBV2